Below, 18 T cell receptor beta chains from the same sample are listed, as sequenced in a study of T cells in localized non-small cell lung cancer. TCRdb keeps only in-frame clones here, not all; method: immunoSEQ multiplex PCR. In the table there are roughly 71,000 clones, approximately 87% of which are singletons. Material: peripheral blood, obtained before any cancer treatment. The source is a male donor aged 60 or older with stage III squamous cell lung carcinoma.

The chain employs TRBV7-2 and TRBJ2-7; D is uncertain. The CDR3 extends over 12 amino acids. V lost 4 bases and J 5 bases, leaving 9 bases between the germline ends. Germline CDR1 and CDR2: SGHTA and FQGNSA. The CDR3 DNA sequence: TGTGCCAGCAGCTCAATCAGAGACGAGCAGTACTTC. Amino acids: CASSSIRDEQYF.

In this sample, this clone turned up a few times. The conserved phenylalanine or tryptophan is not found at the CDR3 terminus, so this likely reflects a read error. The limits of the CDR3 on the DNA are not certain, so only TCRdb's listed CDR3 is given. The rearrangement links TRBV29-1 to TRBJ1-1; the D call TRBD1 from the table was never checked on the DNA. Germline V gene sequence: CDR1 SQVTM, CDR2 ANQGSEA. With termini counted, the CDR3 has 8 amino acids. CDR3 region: CSDWTGSI.

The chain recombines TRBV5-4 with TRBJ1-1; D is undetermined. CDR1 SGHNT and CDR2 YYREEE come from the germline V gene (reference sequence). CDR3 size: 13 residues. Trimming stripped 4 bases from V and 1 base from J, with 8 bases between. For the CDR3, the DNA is TGTGCCAGCAGCCGGATGGGGAACACTGAAGCTTTCTTT. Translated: CASSRMGNTEAFF.

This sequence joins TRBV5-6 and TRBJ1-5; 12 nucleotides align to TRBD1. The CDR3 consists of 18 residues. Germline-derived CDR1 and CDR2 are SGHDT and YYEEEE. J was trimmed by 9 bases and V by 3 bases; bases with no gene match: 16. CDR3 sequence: CASSSGQGASLRKRPQHF. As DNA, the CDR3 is TGTGCCAGCAGCTCGGGACAGGGGGCCTCTCTCCGGAAACGGCCCCAGCATTTT.

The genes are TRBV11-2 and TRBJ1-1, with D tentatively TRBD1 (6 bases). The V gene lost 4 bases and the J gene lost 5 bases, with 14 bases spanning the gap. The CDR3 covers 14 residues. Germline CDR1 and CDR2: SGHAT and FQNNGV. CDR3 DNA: TGTGCCAGCAGCTCCAACACAGGGCTAACTGAAGCTTTCTTT. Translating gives CASSSNTGLTEAFF. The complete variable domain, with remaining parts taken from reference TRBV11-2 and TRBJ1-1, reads EAGVAQSPRYKIIEKRQSVAFWCNPISGHATLYWYQQILGQGPKLLIQFQNNGVVDDSQLPKDRFSAERLKGVDSTLKIQPAKLEDSAVYLCASSSNTGLTEAFFGQGTRLTVV.

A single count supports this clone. CDR3 sequence (DNA): TGTGCCAGCAGCCAATCGGACAGGGGCCTTAATCAGCCCCAGCATTTT. As protein: CASSQSDRGLNQPQHF. The chain recombines TRBV5-6 with TRBJ1-5; 9 nucleotides line up with TRBD1. This CDR3 has 16 residues. J lost 4 bases, V lost 4 bases, and 9 bases had no gene match. Germline CDR1 reads SGHDT; CDR2 reads YYEEEE.

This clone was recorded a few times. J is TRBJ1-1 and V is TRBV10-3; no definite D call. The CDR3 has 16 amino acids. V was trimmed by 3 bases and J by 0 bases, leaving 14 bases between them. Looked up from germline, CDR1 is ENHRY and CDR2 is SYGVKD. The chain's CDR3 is CAISDSPDNLNTEAFF. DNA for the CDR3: TGTGCCATCAGTGACTCACCAGACAATTTGAACACTGAAGCTTTCTTT.

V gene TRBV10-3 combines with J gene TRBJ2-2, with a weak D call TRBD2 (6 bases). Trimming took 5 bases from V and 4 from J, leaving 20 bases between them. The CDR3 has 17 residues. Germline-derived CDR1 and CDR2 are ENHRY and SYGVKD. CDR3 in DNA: TGTGCCATCAGTCCCAGTGGGGGGAAAGGAGGCACCGGGGAGCTGTTTTTT. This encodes CAISPSGGKGGTGELFF.

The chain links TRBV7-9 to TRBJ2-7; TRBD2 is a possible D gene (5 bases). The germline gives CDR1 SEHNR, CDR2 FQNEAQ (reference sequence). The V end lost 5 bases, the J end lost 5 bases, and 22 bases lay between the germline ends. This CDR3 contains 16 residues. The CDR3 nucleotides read TGTGCCAGCAGCCCAAATCCGGCCTCAGAGGGTCACGAGCAGTACTTC. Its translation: CASSPNPASEGHEQYF. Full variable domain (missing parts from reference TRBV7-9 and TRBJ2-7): DTGVSQNPRHKITKRGQNVTFRCDPISEHNRLYWYRQTLGQGPEFLTYFQNEAQLEKSRLLSDRFSAERPKGSFSTLEIQRTEQGDSAMYLCASSPNPASEGHEQYFGPGTRLTVT.

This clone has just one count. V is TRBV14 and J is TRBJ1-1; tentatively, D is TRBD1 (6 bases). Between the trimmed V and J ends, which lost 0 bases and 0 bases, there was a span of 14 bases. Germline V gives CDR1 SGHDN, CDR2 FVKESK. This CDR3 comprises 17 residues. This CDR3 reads CASSQDQDRPMNTEAFF. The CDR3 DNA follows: TGTGCCAGCAGCCAAGATCAGGACAGACCAATGAACACTGAAGCTTTCTTT. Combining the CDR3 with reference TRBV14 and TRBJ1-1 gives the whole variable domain EAGVTQFPSHSVIEKGQTVTLRCDPISGHDNLYWYRRVMGKEIKFLLHFVKESKQDESGMPNNRFLAERTGGTYSTLKVQPAELEDSGVYFCASSQDQDRPMNTEAFFGQGTRLTVV.

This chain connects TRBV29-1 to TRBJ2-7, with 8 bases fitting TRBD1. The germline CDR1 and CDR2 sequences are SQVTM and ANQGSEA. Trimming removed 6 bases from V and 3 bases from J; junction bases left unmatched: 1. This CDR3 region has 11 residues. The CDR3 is CSVDRGYEQYF. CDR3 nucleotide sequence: TGCAGCGTCGACAGGGGCTACGAGCAGTACTTC.

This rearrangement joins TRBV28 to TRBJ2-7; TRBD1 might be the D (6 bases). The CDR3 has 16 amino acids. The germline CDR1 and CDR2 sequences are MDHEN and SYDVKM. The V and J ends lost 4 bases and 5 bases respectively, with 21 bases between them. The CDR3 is CASSSPAGAKGHEQYV. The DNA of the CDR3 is TGTGCCAGCAGTTCCCCAGCAGGGGCAAAGGGCCACGAGCAGTACGTC.

The CDR3, as DNA: TGTGCCACCAGCACCCGACAGGGGGCGCCCGGGGCCAACGTCCTGACTTTC. It is translated as CATSTRQGAPGANVLTF. The chain carries TRBV15 and TRBJ2-6, with 10 bases matching TRBD1. Germline V gene sequence: CDR1 LNHNV, CDR2 YYDKDF (reference sequence). There are 17 residues in the CDR3. Germline trimming cut 4 bases from V and 4 bases from J; bases unmatched to any gene: 7.

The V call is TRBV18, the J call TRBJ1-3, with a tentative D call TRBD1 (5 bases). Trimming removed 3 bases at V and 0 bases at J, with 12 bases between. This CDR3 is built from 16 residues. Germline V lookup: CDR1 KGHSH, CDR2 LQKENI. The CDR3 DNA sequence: TGTGCCAGCTCACCCTCTACAGGACTCTCTGGAAACACCATATATTTT. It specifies CASSPSTGLSGNTIYF. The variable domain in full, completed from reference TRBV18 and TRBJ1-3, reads NAGVMQNPRHLVRRRGQEARLRCSPMKGHSHVYWYRQLPEEGLKFMVYLQKENIIDESGMPKERFSAEFPKEGPSILRIQQVVRGDSAAYFCASSPSTGLSGNTIYFGEGSWLTVV.

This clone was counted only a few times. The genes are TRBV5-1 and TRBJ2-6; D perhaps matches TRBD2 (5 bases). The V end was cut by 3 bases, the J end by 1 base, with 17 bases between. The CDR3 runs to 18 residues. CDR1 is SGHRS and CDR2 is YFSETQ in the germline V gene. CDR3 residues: CASSSGSSGVSGANVLTF. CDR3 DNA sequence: TGCGCCAGCAGCTCGGGGTCGTCCGGGGTTTCTGGGGCCAACGTCCTGACTTTC.

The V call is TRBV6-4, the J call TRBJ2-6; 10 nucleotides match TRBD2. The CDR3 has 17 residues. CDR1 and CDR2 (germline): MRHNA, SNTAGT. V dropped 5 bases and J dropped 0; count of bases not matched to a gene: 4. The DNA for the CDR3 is TGTGCCAGCAGTCCAGCGGGGGGGGGCTCTGGGGCCAACGTCCTGACTTTC. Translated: CASSPAGGGSGANVLTF.

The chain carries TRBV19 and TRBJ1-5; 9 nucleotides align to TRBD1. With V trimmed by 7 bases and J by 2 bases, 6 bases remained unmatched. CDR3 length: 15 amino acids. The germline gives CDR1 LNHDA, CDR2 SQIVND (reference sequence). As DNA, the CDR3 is TGTGCCAGTACCATGGGACAGGGAGGCAATCAGCCCCAGCATTTT. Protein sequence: CASTMGQGGNQPQHF.

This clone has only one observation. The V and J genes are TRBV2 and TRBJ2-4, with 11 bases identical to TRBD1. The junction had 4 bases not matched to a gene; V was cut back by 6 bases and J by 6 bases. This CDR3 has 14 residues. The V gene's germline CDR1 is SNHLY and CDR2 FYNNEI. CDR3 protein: CASRTGTGGNIQYF. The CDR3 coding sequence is TGTGCCAGCAGGACCGGGACAGGGGGAAACATTCAGTACTTC.